The rows below give T cell receptor beta chains drawn from one sample of a study of T-cell reconstitution after alpha-beta-depleted transplantation in children. MiXCR, run by TCRdb on the PCR reads, gives a single entry per CDR3 protein. The table includes some 48,000 distinct CDR3 sequences, approximately 6% detected once. The sequenced sample was PBMCs, mostly from graft donor cells, obtained 60 days after TCRalphabeta/CD19-depleted stem cell transplant. All receptors come from a female patient aged 2-9 years who had a stem cell transplant for aplastic anemia, so the T cells may come from the graft donor. Each CDR3 is given with its conserved first and last residue. D genes are given only for firm matches. The size field reads how often the clone was seen (once, few, many) or a class if it is expanded.

TRBD2	TRBV28	TRBJ2-1	16	many	CASSQSGRRSYNEQFF	TGTGCCAGCAGCCAAAGCGGGAGGAGATCCTACAATGAGCAGTTCTTC
TRBD2	TRBV9	TRBJ2-2	16	few	CASSVAGGGFVGELFF	TGTGCCAGCAGCGTAGCAGGCGGGGGGTTCGTCGGGGAGCTGTTTTTT
TRBD2	TRBV5-1	TRBJ2-1	15	many	CASSLQASGDNEQFF	TGCGCCAGCAGCTTGCAGGCTAGCGGGGACAATGAGCAGTTCTTC
-	TRBV28	TRBJ2-7	12	many	CASSPLEGEQYF	TGTGCCAGCAGCCCCCTAGAAGGGGAGCAGTACTTC
TRBD2	TRBV12-3/TRBV12-4	TRBJ2-7	14	many	CASTLGGSSYEQYF	TGTGCCAGCACTCTGGGGGGGAGCTCCTACGAGCAGTACTTC
-	TRBV7-9	TRBJ1-5	19	few	CASSLFVQGTPYSNQPQHF	TGTGCCAGCAGCTTATTTGTTCAAGGGACACCTTATAGCAATCAGCCCCAGCATTTT
-	TRBV28	TRBJ1-5	15	many	CASLAVAWGNQPQHF	TGTGCCAGCCTAGCGGTGGCCTGGGGCAATCAGCCCCAGCATTTT
-	TRBV2	TRBJ2-3	12	many	CASSGEGDTQYF	TGTGCCAGCAGTGGCGAAGGGGATACGCAGTATTTT
-	TRBV14	TRBJ1-2	15	once	CASSPPFRQEDGYTF	TGTGCCAGCAGCCCACCCTTCCGACAAGAGGATGGCTACACCTTC
TRBD1	TRBV4-1	TRBJ2-5	18	few	CASSQDTTGARSKETQYF	TGCGCCAGCAGCCAAGATACGACAGGGGCGCGATCAAAAGAGACCCAGTACTTC
-	TRBV11-2	TRBJ2-2	18	many	CASSFHSVSGLNTGELFF	TGTGCCAGCAGCTTCCATAGTGTAAGCGGGTTAAACACCGGGGAGCTGTTTTTT
TRBD1	TRBV28	TRBJ2-7	15	many	CASSQSGQGSNEQYF	TGTGCCAGCAGTCAATCCGGACAGGGATCTAACGAGCAGTACTTC
TRBD2	TRBV4-2	TRBJ2-1	20	many	CASSQTLGASGSTEDNEQFF	TGTGCCAGCAGCCAGACCCTTGGGGCTAGCGGGAGTACCGAGGACAATGAGCAGTTCTTC
TRBD2	TRBV29-1	TRBJ2-7	17	many	CSVEGLAGPPDSYEQYF	TGCAGCGTCGAGGGGCTAGCGGGCCCTCCAGACTCCTACGAGCAGTACTTC
-	TRBV6-1	TRBJ1-6	17	many	CASSEAEVYSYNSPLHF	TGTGCCAGCAGTGAAGCGGAGGTATACTCCTATAATTCACCCCTCCACTTT
TRBD1	TRBV7-9	TRBJ2-7	15	many	CASSYWTGSSYEQYF	TGTGCCAGCAGCTATTGGACAGGGTCCTCCTACGAGCAGTACTTC
-	TRBV28	TRBJ1-3	15	many	CASIRDVGSVNTIYF	TGTGCCAGCATCCGGGACGTCGGCAGTGTAAACACCATATATTTT
TRBD2	TRBV7-9	TRBJ2-1	15	many	CASSFTGTSVHEQFF	TGTGCCAGCAGCTTTACCGGGACTAGCGTGCATGAGCAGTTCTTC
TRBD1	TRBV7-9	TRBJ2-7	16	many	CASSLTQRTGSYEQYF	TGTGCCAGCAGTCTGACCCAAAGGACAGGGTCCTACGAGCAGTACTTC
-	TRBV6-1	TRBJ2-1	15	many	CASRQGPHSYNEQFF	TGTGCCAGCAGACAAGGACCCCACTCCTACAATGAGCAGTTCTTC